This is a list of T cell receptor beta chains from one sample in a study of graft-versus-host responses after intestinal transplantation. Repertoires were generated with immunoSEQ multiplex PCR, while TCRdb's copy carries only in-frame clones and drops some. Of just under 100,000 clones listed, about 93% were seen once; the top ten hold around 16%. This specimen was PBMCs, taken about 440 days after intestinal transplant. The origin of the receptors is a human patient who received an intestinal transplant, so some T cells may come from the graft donor. CDR3s include the opening cysteine and the closing phenylalanine or tryptophan. D genes are given only for firm matches. A clone size is listed for some rows: how often the clone was seen (once, few, many), or a class if it is expanded.

CASSLSIGWAAEAFF | TGTGCCAGCAGCTTAAGCATTGGTTGGGCTGCTGAAGCTTTCTTT | TRBV7-3 | once | NA | TRBJ1-1
CASSVGGAEQPQHF | TGTGCCAGCAGCGTAGGCGGGGCCGAGCAGCCCCAGCATTTT | TRBV9 | once | NA | TRBJ1-5
CASSLGEQIFSGNTIYF | TGTGCCAGCAGCTTGGGGGAACAGATCTTCTCTGGAAACACCATATATTTT | TRBV5-5 | NA | NA | TRBJ1-3
CASTGRGGPQHF | TGTGCCAGCACCGGCCGCGGGGGGCCCCAGCATTTT | TRBV7-8 | NA | NA | TRBJ1-5
CASSLDEQTAFF | TGTGCCAGCAGCTTAGACGAACAGACCGCTTTCTTT | TRBV11-2 | NA | NA | TRBJ1-1
CASSFHRDRGSGELFF | TGTGCCAGCAGCTTTCACCGGGACAGGGGCTCCGGGGAGCTGTTTTTT | TRBV9 | NA | TRBD1 | TRBJ2-2
CASSRDRGSPLHF | TGTGCCAGCTCCCGGGACAGGGGTTCACCCCTCCACTTT | TRBV18 | NA | TRBD1 | TRBJ1-6
CSGIFWGEEYGYTF | TGCAGCGGAATATTCTGGGGTGAAGAGTATGGCTACACCTTC | TRBV29-1 | NA | NA | TRBJ1-2
CASKRDTAGTEAFF | TGTGCCAGCAAGAGGGACACGGCCGGGACTGAAGCTTTCTTT | TRBV6-1 | few | NA | TRBJ1-1
CASSLVDTGANVLTF | TGTGCCAGCAGCCTGGTGGATACTGGGGCCAACGTCCTGACTTTC | TRBV5-6 | NA | NA | TRBJ2-6
CSAPQGVEAFF | TGCAGTGCTCCACAGGGAGTAGAAGCTTTCTTT | TRBV20-1 | NA | NA | TRBJ1-1
CATSESRAGGFGYTF | TGTGCCACCAGCGAATCACGGGCAGGGGGTTTCGGCTACACCTTC | TRBV15 | few | TRBD1 | TRBJ1-2
CASGLVSSRGVETQYF | TGTGCTAGTGGTTTGGTTTCCAGTCGAGGGGTAGAGACCCAGTACTTC | TRBV12-5 | NA | NA | TRBJ2-5
CASSLGETVVQPQHF | TGTGCCAGCAGCTTGGGCGAGACGGTAGTTCAGCCCCAGCATTTT | TRBV7-9 | NA | NA | TRBJ1-5
CASSIRDSNQPQHF | TGTGCCAGTAGTATTCGGGATAGCAATCAGCCCCAGCATTTT | TRBV19 | NA | NA | TRBJ1-5
CASSPGGGYNEQFF | TGTGCCAGCTCACCGGGCGGGGGCTACAATGAGCAGTTCTTC | TRBV18 | NA | TRBD2 | TRBJ2-1
CASSLEARGYAKNIQYF | TGCGCCAGCAGCTTGGAGGCGCGGGGGTATGCCAAAAACATTCAGTACTTC | TRBV5-1 | NA | TRBD2 | TRBJ2-4
CASSQTDYRNTIYF | TGTGCCAGCAGCCAAACGGATTATCGAAACACCATATATTTT | TRBV11-1 | NA | NA | TRBJ1-3
CASSHSDNEQFF | TGTGCCAGCAGCCACTCCGACAATGAGCAGTTCTTC | TRBV5-6 | NA | NA | TRBJ2-1
CASSYTPLTEAFF | TGTGCCAGCAGTTACACCCCCCTGACTGAAGCTTTCTTT | TRBV6-6 | NA | NA | TRBJ1-1
CASSLALPFDYGYTF | TGCGCCAGCAGCTTGGCGCTACCTTTTGACTATGGCTACACCTTC | TRBV5-1 | NA | NA | TRBJ1-2
CASSQEIEWNYGYTF | TGCGCCAGCAGCCAAGAGATCGAGTGGAACTATGGCTACACCTTC | TRBV4-1 | NA | NA | TRBJ1-2
CASSRGTYSNQPQHF | TGTGCCAGTAGTCGGGGGACCTATAGCAATCAGCCCCAGCATTTT | TRBV19 | NA | NA | TRBJ1-5
CASSIPGGRGETQYF | TGTGCCAGTAGTATCCCGGGAGGCCGAGGAGAGACCCAGTACTTC | TRBV19 | NA | TRBD2 | TRBJ2-5
CASSVGGGFDSPLHF | TGTGCCAGCAGCGTAGGCGGAGGGTTTGATTCACCCCTCCACTTT | TRBV9 | once | NA | TRBJ1-6
CASRRSGTSTFYEQYF | TGTGCCAGCAGGCGATCCGGGACCTCAACCTTCTACGAGCAGTACTTC | TRBV14 | NA | NA | TRBJ2-7
CASSSGQSLLEAFF | TGTGCCAGCTCATCGGGACAGTCACTACTTGAAGCTTTCTTT | TRBV18 | NA | TRBD1 | TRBJ1-1
CASRTPGGKSYEQYF | TGTGCCAGCCGTACCCCGGGAGGGAAAAGCTACGAGCAGTACTTC | TRBV6-5 | NA | TRBD2 | TRBJ2-7
CASRGLGGELFF | TGTGCCAGCAGGGGATTGGGCGGGGAGCTGTTTTTT | TRBV9 | NA | NA | TRBJ2-2
CASTLTGYNSPLHF | TGTGCCAGCACCTTGACAGGCTATAATTCACCCCTCCACTTT | TRBV7-9 | NA | NA | TRBJ1-6
CASSQEVGGAQHF | TGCGCCAGCAGCCAAGAAGTCGGGGGAGCCCAGCATTTT | TRBV4-1 | NA | NA | TRBJ1-5